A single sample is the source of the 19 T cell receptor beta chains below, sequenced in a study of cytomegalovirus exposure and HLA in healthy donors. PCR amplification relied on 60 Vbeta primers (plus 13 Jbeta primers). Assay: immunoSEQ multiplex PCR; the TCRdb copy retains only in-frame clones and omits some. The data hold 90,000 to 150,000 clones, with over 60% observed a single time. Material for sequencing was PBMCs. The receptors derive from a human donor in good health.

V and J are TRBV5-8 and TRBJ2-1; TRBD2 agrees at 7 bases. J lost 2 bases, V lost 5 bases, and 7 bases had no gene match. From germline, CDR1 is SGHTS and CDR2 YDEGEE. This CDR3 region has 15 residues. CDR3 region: CASSHGRGTYNEQFF. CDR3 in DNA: TGTGCCAGCAGTCACGGGCGGGGGACCTACAATGAGCAGTTCTTC.

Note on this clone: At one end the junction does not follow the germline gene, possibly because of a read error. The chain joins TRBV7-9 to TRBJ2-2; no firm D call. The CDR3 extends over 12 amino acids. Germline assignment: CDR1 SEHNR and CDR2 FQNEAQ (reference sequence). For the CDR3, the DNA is TGTTCCAGCAGCCCCCCCCCAGGGGAGCTGTTTTTT. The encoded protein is CSSSPPPGELFF.

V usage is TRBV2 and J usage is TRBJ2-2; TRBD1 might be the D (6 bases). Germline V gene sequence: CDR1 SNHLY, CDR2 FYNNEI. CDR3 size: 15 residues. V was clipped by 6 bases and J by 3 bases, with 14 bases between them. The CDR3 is CASRLRDIYTGELFF. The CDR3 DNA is TGTGCCAGCAGGTTGAGGGACATTTACACCGGGGAGCTGTTTTTT.

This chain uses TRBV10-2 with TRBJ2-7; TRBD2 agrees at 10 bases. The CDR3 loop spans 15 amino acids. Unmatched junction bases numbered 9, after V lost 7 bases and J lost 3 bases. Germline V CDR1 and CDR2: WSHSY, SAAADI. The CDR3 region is CASTEGASGSYEQYF. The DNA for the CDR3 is TGCGCCAGCACCGAAGGGGCTAGCGGGAGCTACGAGCAGTACTTC.

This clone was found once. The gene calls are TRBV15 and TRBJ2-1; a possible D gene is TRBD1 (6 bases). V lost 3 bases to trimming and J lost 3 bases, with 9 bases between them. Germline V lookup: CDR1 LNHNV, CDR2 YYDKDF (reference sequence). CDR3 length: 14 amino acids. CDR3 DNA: TGTGCCACCAGCAGCCCGACAGGCTACAATGAGCAGTTCTTC. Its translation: CATSSPTGYNEQFF.

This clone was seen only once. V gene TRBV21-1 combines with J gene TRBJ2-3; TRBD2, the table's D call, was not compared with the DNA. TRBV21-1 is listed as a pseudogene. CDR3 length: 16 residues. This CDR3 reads CASSKERLVGTDTQYF. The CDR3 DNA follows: TGTGCCAGCAGCAAGGAAAGACTAGTGGGCACAGATACGCAGTATTTT.

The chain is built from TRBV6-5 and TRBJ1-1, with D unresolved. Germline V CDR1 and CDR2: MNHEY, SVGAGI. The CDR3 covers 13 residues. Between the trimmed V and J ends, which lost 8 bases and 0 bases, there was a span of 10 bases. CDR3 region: CASVPQVNTEAFF. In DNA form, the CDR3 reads TGTGCCAGCGTTCCTCAGGTGAACACTGAAGCTTTCTTT.

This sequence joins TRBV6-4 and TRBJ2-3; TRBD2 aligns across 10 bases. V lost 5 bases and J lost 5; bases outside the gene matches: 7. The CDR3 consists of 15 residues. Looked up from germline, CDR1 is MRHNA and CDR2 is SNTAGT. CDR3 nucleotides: TGTGCCAGCAGTATCACTAGCGGGACGGGAGATACGCAGTATTTT. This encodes CASSITSGTGDTQYF.

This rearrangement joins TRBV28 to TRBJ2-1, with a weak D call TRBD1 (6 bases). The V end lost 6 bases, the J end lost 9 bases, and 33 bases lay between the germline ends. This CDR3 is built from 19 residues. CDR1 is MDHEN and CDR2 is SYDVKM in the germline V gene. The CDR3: CASRRGADGTRAPSSEQFF. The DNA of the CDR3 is TGTGCCAGCAGACGAGGGGCAGACGGGACAAGGGCCCCTTCGAGTGAGCAGTTCTTC.

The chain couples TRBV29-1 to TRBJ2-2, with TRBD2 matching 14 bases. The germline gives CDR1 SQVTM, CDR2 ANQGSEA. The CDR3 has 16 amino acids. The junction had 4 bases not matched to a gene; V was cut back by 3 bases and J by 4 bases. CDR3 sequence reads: CSVEATSGRVTGELFF. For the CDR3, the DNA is TGCAGCGTTGAGGCGACTAGCGGGAGGGTCACCGGGGAGCTGTTTTTT.

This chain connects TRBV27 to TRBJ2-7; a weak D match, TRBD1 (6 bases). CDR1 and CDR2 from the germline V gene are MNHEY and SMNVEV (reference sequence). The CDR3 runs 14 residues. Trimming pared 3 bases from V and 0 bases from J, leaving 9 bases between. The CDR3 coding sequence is TGTGCCAGCAGTTTCGAGGGGGACTCCTACGAGCAGTACTTC. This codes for CASSFEGDSYEQYF.

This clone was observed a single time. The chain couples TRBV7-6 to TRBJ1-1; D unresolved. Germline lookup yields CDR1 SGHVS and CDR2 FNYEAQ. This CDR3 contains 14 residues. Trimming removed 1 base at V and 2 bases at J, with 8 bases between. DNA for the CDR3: TGTGCCAGCAGCTTAGGAGAGGGAAACACTGAAGCTTTCTTT. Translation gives CASSLGEGNTEAFF.

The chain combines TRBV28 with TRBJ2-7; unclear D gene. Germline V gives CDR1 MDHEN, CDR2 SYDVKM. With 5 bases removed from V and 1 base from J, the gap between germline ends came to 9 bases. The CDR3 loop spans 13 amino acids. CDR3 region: CASSTSPSYEQYF. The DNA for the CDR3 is TGTGCCAGCAGTACCAGTCCTTCCTACGAGCAGTACTTC.

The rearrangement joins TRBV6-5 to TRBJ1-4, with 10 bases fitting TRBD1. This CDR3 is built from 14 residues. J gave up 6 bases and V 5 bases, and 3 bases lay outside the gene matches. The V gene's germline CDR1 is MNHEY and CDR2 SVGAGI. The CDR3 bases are TGTGCCAGCAGTCCCGGGACAGGGGATGAAAAACTGTTTTTT. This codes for CASSPGTGDEKLFF.

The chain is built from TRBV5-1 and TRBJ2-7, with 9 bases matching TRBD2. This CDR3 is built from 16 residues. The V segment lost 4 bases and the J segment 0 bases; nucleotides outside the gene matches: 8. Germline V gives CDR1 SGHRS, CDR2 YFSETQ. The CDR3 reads CASSLPTSGYSYEQYF. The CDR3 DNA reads TGCGCCAGCAGCCTACCGACTAGCGGCTACTCCTACGAGCAGTACTTC.

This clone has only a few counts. The CDR3 DNA follows: TGTGCCAGCAGTGAGGTACAAGATGGCAATGAAAAACTGTTTTTT. Protein sequence: CASSEVQDGNEKLFF. The V and J genes are TRBV28 and TRBJ1-4, with no clear D. Germline V CDR1 and CDR2: MDHEN, SYDVKM. V lost 5 bases and J lost 5, with 15 bases in between. The CDR3 has 15 residues.

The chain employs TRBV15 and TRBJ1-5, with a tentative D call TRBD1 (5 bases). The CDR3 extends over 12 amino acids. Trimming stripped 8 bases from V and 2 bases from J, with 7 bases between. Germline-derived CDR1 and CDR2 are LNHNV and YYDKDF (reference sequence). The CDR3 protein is CATARGNQPQHF. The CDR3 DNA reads TGTGCCACCGCCAGGGGCAATCAGCCCCAGCATTTT.

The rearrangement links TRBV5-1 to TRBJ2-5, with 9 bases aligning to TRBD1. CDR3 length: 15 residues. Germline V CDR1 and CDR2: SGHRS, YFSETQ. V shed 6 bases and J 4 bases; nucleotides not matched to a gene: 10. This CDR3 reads CASTLSTGGIETQYF. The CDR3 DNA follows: TGCGCCAGCACCCTTTCTACAGGGGGCATAGAGACCCAGTACTTC.

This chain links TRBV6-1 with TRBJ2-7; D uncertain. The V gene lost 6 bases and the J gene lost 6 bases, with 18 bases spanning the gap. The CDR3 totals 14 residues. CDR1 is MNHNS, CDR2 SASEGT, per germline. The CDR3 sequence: CASRSGGVPREQYF. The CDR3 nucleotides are TGTGCCAGCAGGAGTGGCGGAGTCCCCCGCGAGCAGTACTTC.